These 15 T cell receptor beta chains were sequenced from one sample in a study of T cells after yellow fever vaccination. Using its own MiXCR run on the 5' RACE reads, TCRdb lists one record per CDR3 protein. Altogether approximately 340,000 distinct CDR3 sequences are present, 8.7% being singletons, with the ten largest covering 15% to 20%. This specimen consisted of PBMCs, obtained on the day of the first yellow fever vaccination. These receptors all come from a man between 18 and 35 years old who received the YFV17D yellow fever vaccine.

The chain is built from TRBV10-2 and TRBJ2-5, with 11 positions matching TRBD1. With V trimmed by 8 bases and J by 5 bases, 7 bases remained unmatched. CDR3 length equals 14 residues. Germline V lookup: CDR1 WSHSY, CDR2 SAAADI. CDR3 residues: CASGGQGAWETQYF. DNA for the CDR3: TGCGCCAGCGGCGGACAGGGGGCATGGGAGACCCAGTACTTC.

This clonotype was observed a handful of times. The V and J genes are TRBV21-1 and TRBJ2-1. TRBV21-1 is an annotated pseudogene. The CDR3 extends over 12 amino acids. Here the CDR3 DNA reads TGTGCCAGCAGCAAAAAAATCAATGAGCAGTTCTTC. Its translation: CASSKKINEQFF.

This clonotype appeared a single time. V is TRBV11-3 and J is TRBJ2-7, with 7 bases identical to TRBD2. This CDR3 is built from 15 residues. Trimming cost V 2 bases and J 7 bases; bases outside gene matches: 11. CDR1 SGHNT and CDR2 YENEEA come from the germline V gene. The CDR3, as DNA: TGTGCCAGCAGCTTATCCTTCCCCTGCGGGGGAGAGCAGTACGTC. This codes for CASSLSFPCGGEQYV.

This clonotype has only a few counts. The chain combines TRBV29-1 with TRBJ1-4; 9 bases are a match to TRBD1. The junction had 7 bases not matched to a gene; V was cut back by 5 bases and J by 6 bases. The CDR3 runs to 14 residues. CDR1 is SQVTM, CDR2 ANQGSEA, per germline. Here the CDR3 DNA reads TGCAGCGTTATGCCGGGACAGGGCTATGAAAAACTGTTTTTT. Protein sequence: CSVMPGQGYEKLFF.

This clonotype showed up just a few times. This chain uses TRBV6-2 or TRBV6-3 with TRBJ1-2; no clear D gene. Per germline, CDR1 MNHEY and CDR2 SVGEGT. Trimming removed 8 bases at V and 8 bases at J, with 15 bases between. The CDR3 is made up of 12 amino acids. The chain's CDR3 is CASLGLRYGYTF. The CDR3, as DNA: TGTGCCAGCCTAGGACTGAGATACGGCTACACCTTC.

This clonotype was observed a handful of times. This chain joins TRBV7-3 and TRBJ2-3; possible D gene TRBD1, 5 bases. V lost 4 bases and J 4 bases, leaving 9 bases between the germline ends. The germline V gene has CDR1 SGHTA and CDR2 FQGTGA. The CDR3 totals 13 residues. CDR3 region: CASSSVGADTQYF. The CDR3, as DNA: TGTGCCAGCAGCTCGGTAGGGGCAGATACGCAGTATTTT.

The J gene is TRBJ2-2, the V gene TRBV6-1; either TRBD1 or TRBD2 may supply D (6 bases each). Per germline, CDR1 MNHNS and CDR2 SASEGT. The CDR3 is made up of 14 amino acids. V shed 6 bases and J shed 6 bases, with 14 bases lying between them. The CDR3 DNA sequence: TGTGCCAGCAGACGAGGGGGGCAGTCCGGGGAGCTGTTTTTT. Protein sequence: CASRRGGQSGELFF.

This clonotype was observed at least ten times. The CDR3 DNA reads TGTGCCAGCTCACCCGGGGTGACGCTAGGCGAGCAGTACTTC. Translating it yields CASSPGVTLGEQYF. The chain has TRBV18 and TRBJ2-7, with D perhaps matching TRBD2 (5 bases). V lost 3 bases, J lost 6 bases, and 15 bases lay in between. This CDR3 is 14 amino acids long. The germline gives CDR1 KGHSH, CDR2 LQKENI.

Written as DNA, the CDR3 is TGTGCCAGCAGGCCTGGGACGGAGTCTTATGGCTACACCTTC. Translation gives CASRPGTESYGYTF. J is TRBJ1-2 and V is TRBV27, with D possibly TRBD1 on 5 matching bases. The CDR3 spans 14 residues. From germline, CDR1 is MNHEY and CDR2 SMNVEV (reference sequence). V was pared by 6 bases and J by 5 bases, with 16 bases between.

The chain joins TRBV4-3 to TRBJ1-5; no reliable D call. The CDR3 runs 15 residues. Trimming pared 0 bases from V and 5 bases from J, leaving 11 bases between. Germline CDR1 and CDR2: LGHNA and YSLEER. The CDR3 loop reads CASSQDYMVYQPQHF. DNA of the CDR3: TGCGCCAGCAGCCAAGACTACATGGTCTATCAGCCCCAGCATTTT.

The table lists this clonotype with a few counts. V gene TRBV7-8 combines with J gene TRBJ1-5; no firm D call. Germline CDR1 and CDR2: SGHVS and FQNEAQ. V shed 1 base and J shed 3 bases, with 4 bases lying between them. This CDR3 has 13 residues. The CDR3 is CASSLVNNQPQHF. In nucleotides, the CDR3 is TGTGCCAGCAGCTTAGTCAACAATCAGCCCCAGCATTTT. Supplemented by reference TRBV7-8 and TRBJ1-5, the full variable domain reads GAGVSQSPRYKVAKRGQDVALRCDPISGHVSLFWYQQALGQGPEFLTYFQNEAQLDKSGLPSDRFFAERPEGSVSTLKIQRTQQEDSAVYLCASSLVNNQPQHFGDGTRLSIL.

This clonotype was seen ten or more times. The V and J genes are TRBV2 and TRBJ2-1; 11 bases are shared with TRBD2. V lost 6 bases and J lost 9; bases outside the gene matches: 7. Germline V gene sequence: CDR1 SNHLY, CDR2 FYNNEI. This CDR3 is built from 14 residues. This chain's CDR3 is CASRFTSGGGEQFF. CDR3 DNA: TGTGCCAGCAGATTCACTAGCGGGGGCGGTGAGCAGTTCTTC.

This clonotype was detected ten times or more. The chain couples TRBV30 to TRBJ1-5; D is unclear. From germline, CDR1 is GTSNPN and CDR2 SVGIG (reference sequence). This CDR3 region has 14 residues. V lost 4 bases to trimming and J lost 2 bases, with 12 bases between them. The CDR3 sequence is CAWTEGAGNQPQHF. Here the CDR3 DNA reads TGTGCCTGGACGGAGGGCGCGGGCAATCAGCCCCAGCATTTT.

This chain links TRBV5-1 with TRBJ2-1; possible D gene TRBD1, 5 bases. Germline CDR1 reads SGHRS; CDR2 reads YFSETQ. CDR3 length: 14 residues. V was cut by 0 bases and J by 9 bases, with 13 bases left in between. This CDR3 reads CASSLAGNEAEQFF. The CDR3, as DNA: TGCGCCAGCAGCTTGGCAGGGAATGAGGCTGAGCAGTTCTTC. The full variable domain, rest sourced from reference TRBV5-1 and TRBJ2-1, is KAGVTQTPRYLIKTRGQQVTLSCSPISGHRSVSWYQQTPGQGLQFLFEYFSETQRNKGNFPGRFSGRQFSNSRSEMNVSTLELGDSALYLCASSLAGNEAEQFFGPGTRLTVL.

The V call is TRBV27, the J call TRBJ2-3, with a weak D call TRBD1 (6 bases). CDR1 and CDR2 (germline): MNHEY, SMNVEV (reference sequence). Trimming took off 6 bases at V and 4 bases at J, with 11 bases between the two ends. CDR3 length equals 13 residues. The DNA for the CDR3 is TGTGCCAGCAGGAAAACAGGGCCAGATACGCAGTATTTT. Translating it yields CASRKTGPDTQYF.